This passage covers 27 T cell receptor beta chains from one sample sequenced in a study of cytomegalovirus exposure and HLA in healthy donors. Primers: 60 Vbeta forward and 13 Jbeta reverse. Profiling relied on immunoSEQ multiplex PCR, and the TCRdb table lists in-frame clones only, not all of them. This table holds fewer than 65,000 clones, 80% to 85% found once. The sample was PBMCs. The origin of the receptors is a young man in good health and CMV-seronegative.

This clone was counted a few times. The rearrangement joins TRBV6-5 to TRBJ2-7; a weak D match, TRBD1 (5 bases). CDR1 and CDR2 from the germline V gene are MNHEY and SVGAGI. This CDR3 is 15 amino acids long. Trimming shortened V by 3 bases and J by 4 bases, and 16 bases separated the two germline ends. This CDR3 reads CASSYSSASGYEQYF. The CDR3 DNA reads TGTGCCAGCAGTTATTCGTCAGCCTCAGGGTACGAGCAGTACTTC.

The chain recombines TRBV19 with TRBJ2-1; 11 bases are shared with TRBD2. The V gene's germline CDR1 is LNHDA and CDR2 SQIVND (reference sequence). V shed 3 bases and J 9 bases; nucleotides not matched to a gene: 1. This CDR3 has 13 residues. In DNA form, the CDR3 reads TGTGCCAGTAGTATCGGACTAGCGGGTGAGCAGTTCTTC. The encoded protein is CASSIGLAGEQFF.

This clone was detected only once. V gene TRBV7-2 combines with J gene TRBJ1-2; the match to TRBD1 covers 7 bases. Per the germline V gene, CDR1 is SGHTA and CDR2 is FQGNSA. This CDR3 comprises 12 residues. Trimming cost V 4 bases and J 7 bases; bases outside gene matches: 3. CDR3: CASSSDRTGYTF. The CDR3, as DNA: TGTGCCAGCAGCTCGGACAGGACTGGCTACACCTTC.

CDR3 nucleotide sequence: TGTGCCAGTAGTATCCTGGGGGCGAATGAAAAACTGTTTTTT. Protein: CASSILGANEKLFF. This chain uses TRBV19 with TRBJ1-4; tentative D call: TRBD1 (6 bases). Germline loops: CDR1 LNHDA, CDR2 SQIVND (reference sequence). Trimming took off 3 bases at V and 5 bases at J, with 10 bases between the two ends. The CDR3 is 14 amino acids.

The chain carries TRBV7-8 and TRBJ1-1; 10 bases align to TRBD1. The CDR3 spans 15 residues. The junction had 8 bases not matched to a gene; V was cut back by 3 bases and J by 7 bases. CDR1 is SGHVS, CDR2 FQNEAQ, per germline. The CDR3 loop is CASSFRDRGSGEAFF. The CDR3 DNA reads TGTGCCAGCAGCTTCCGGGACAGGGGTTCGGGTGAAGCTTTCTTT.

This clone has just one count. This rearrangement joins TRBV6-1 to TRBJ1-2; D ambiguous. Per the germline V gene, CDR1 is MNHNS and CDR2 is SASEGT. Trimming took off 3 bases at V and 1 base at J, with 6 bases between the two ends. The CDR3 spans 13 residues. The CDR3 DNA is TGTGCCAGCAGTGAGACTTTTAACTATGGCTACACCTTC. This codes for CASSETFNYGYTF.

This chain joins TRBV5-6 and TRBJ1-3, with a weak D call TRBD1 (5 bases). The CDR3 has 18 residues. Trimming cost V 3 bases and J 0 bases, with 19 bases left between them. Germline lookup yields CDR1 SGHDT and CDR2 YYEEEE. DNA of the CDR3: TGTGCCAGCAGCTGGAAGTCCGGGGGACTTCACTCTGGAAACACCATATATTTT. Translated: CASSWKSGGLHSGNTIYF. Complete variable domain (other parts from reference TRBV5-6 and TRBJ1-3): DAGVTQSPTHLIKTRGQQVTLRCSPKSGHDTVSWYQQALGQGPQFIFQYYEEEERQRGNFPDRFSGHQFPNYSSELNVNALLLGDSALYLCASSWKSGGLHSGNTIYFGEGSWLTVV.

The CDR3 here is CASSPMEAAAYGYTF. The CDR3 DNA is TGTGCCAGCTCACCCATGGAGGCAGCTGCCTATGGCTACACCTTC. The gene calls are TRBV18 and TRBJ1-2; no reliable D call. Germline V gives CDR1 KGHSH, CDR2 LQKENI. CDR3 length equals 15 residues. V gave up 3 bases and J gave up 4 bases, with 15 bases separating them.

This clone has a handful of counts. This rearrangement joins TRBV7-2 to TRBJ2-1; possible D gene TRBD2, 7 bases. This CDR3 region has 14 residues. V gave up 1 base and J gave up 5 bases, with 9 bases separating them. The germline V gene has CDR1 SGHTA and CDR2 FQGNSA. The CDR3 sequence is CASSLEGGDNEQFF. The CDR3 DNA follows: TGTGCCAGCAGCTTAGAGGGGGGGGACAATGAGCAGTTCTTC.

This chain links TRBV7-3 with TRBJ2-7, with D uncertain. Germline V lookup: CDR1 SGHTA, CDR2 FQGTGA. The V end was cut by 6 bases, the J end by 7 bases, with 16 bases between. This CDR3 region has 13 residues. CDR3 sequence (DNA): TGTGCCAGCAGTGTAGACGGTGCGAGGGAGCAGTACTTC. Translation gives CASSVDGAREQYF.

V usage is TRBV25-1 and J usage is TRBJ1-4; 7 bases are shared with TRBD1. Germline V gives CDR1 MGHDK, CDR2 SYGVNS. V lost 6 bases to trimming and J lost 4 bases; unmatched junction nucleotides: 8. The CDR3 runs 15 residues. The CDR3 region has the DNA TGTGCCAGCAGCCCCATGACAGGGCTTAATGAAAAACTGTTTTTT. This sequence encodes CASSPMTGLNEKLFF.

The V gene is TRBV30, the J gene TRBJ1-4; D call uncertain. This CDR3 region has 14 residues. From germline, CDR1 is GTSNPN and CDR2 SVGIG (reference sequence). V was clipped by 6 bases and J by 5 bases, with 16 bases between them. CDR3 nucleotide sequence: TGTGCCTGCCTAATCGGTTACCCGAATGAAAAACTGTTTTTT. It is translated as CACLIGYPNEKLFF.

The CDR3 coding sequence is TGCGCCAGCAGCCGGGCGGGGGGCAGCTCCTACGAGCAGTACTTC. Its protein product is CASSRAGGSSYEQYF. The gene calls are TRBV4-1 and TRBJ2-7, with 8 bases identical to TRBD2. The germline CDR1 and CDR2 sequences are MGHRA and YSYEKL. This CDR3 comprises 15 residues. With 4 bases clipped from V and 0 bases from J, the junction kept 5 bases outside the gene matches.

The V call is TRBV30, the J call TRBJ2-7; 10 nucleotides match TRBD1. The CDR3 spans 14 residues. V shed 0 bases, J shed 6 bases, and the junction held 5 bases outside the gene matches. CDR1 and CDR2 (germline): GTSNPN, SVGIG (reference sequence). The CDR3 loop reads CAWSVMRTGGEQYF. The DNA of the CDR3 is TGTGCCTGGAGTGTCATGCGGACAGGGGGCGAGCAGTACTTC.

V usage is TRBV5-1 and J usage is TRBJ1-4; tentatively, D is TRBD1 (6 bases). The V gene's germline CDR1 is SGHRS and CDR2 YFSETQ. The CDR3 has 14 residues. Deletions cut 5 bases from V and 3 bases from J, with 11 bases between. The CDR3, as DNA: TGCGCCAGCAGAACTACAGGGTCTAATGAAAAACTGTTTTTT. Translating gives CASRTTGSNEKLFF.

The chain has TRBV20-1 and TRBJ1-2; D possibly corresponds to TRBD1 (5 bases). Germline CDR1 reads DFQATT; CDR2 reads SNEGSKA (reference sequence). V lost 6 bases to trimming and J lost 2 bases, with 7 bases between them. This CDR3 contains 11 residues. Here the CDR3 reads CSAGGNYGYTF. As DNA, the CDR3 is TGCAGTGCGGGGGGGAACTATGGCTACACCTTC.

The chain recombines TRBV19 with TRBJ1-4; no reliable D call. CDR1 is LNHDA, CDR2 SQIVND, per germline (reference sequence). This CDR3 is built from 16 residues. Trimming took off 6 bases at V and 0 bases at J, with 14 bases between the two ends. Here the CDR3 DNA reads TGTGCCAGTAGAAACCCCCGGGGAGCAACTAATGAAAAACTGTTTTTT. It specifies CASRNPRGATNEKLFF. The full variable domain, its missing parts supplied by reference TRBV19 and TRBJ1-4, is DGGITQSPKYLFRKEGQNVTLSCEQNLNHDAMYWYRQDPGQGLRLIYYSQIVNDFQKGDIAEGYSVSREKKESFPLTVTSAQKNPTAFYLCASRNPRGATNEKLFFGSGTQLSVL.

In its sample, this clone was seen a few times. Other nucleotide sequences from this sample produce the same CDR3. The gene calls are TRBV4-3 and TRBJ2-3; TRBD2 matches at 12 bases. The CDR3 is made up of 16 amino acids. V trimming: 0 bases; J trimming: 6 bases; junction bases outside the gene matches: 4. Germline V lookup: CDR1 LGHNA, CDR2 YSLEER. The CDR3: CASSQDLAGGPDTQYF. Here the CDR3 DNA reads TGCGCCAGCAGCCAAGATCTAGCGGGAGGGCCGGATACGCAGTATTTT.

This sequence joins TRBV7-3 and TRBJ2-6, with D unresolved. The germline V gene encodes CDR1 SGHTA and CDR2 FQGTGA. The CDR3 is 15 residues long. V lost 5 bases to trimming and J lost 0 bases, with 8 bases between them. The CDR3 region has the DNA TGTGCCAGCAGCCAGGAAAGCTCTGGGGCCAACGTCCTGACTTTC. Protein sequence: CASSQESSGANVLTF.

The table lists this clone with a count of one. V gene TRBV11-3 combines with J gene TRBJ2-1; a possible D gene is TRBD2 (5 bases). CDR1 and CDR2 from the germline V gene are SGHNT and YENEEA. The CDR3 totals 15 residues. V dropped 3 bases and J dropped 9 bases, with 18 bases sitting between them. CDR3: CASSFGLLDWSEQFF. CDR3 coding DNA: TGTGCCAGCAGCTTTGGACTCCTAGACTGGAGTGAGCAGTTCTTC.

This CDR3 is CASSPQGAFRNEQYF. CDR3 nucleotide sequence: TGTGCCAGCAGTCCACAGGGGGCATTCCGAAACGAGCAGTACTTC. The gene calls are TRBV6-1 and TRBJ2-7; 9 nucleotides align to TRBD1. The germline CDR1 and CDR2 sequences are MNHNS and SASEGT. The V gene end was trimmed by 5 bases and the J gene end by 5 bases; junction bases not matched to a gene: 10. The CDR3 has 15 amino acids.

This chain links TRBV7-9 with TRBJ2-2, with TRBD1 as a possible D gene (5 bases). Germline lookup yields CDR1 SEHNR and CDR2 FQNEAQ (reference sequence). The CDR3 is made up of 14 amino acids. V lost 2 bases and J 6 bases, leaving 10 bases between the germline ends. The CDR3 sequence is CASSLQGSAGELFF. DNA for the CDR3: TGTGCCAGCAGCTTACAGGGATCGGCCGGGGAGCTGTTTTTT.

A note on this clone: No DNA is shown, since the ends of the CDR3 on it are uncertain; the CDR3 is the one TCRdb lists. The chain uses TRBV2 and TRBJ2-3; the table's D call TRBD1 went unverified against the DNA. Germline V gene lookup returns CDR1 SNHLY and CDR2 FYNNEI. The CDR3 comprises 15 residues, both ends counted. The CDR3: CASILDRGVIDTQYF.

The genes are TRBV4-3 and TRBJ1-5; TRBD1 matches at 10 bases. Unmatched junction bases numbered 8, after V lost 0 bases and J lost 9 bases. The germline V gene has CDR1 LGHNA and CDR2 YSLEER. The CDR3 is 16 residues long. Here the CDR3 DNA reads TGCGCCAGCAGCCAAGATATCGGGACAGGGGTGGTGCCCCAGCATTTT. This translates into CASSQDIGTGVVPQHF.

This chain links TRBV27 with TRBJ1-6; D gene unclear. Germline V gene sequence: CDR1 MNHEY, CDR2 SMNVEV (reference sequence). The CDR3 sequence is 16 residues long. V dropped 6 bases and J dropped 0 bases, with 12 bases sitting between them. In nucleotides, the CDR3 is TGTGCCAGCAGACGGGAGTTTAGCTCCTATAATTCACCCCTCCACTTT. This translates into CASRREFSSYNSPLHF.

V gene TRBV5-1 combines with J gene TRBJ1-2; TRBD1 agrees at 7 bases. Germline-derived CDR1 and CDR2 are SGHRS and YFSETQ. Trimming took 4 bases from V and 5 from J; bases not matched to a gene: 8. The CDR3 length is 14 residues. This CDR3 reads CASSDTGVSYGYTF. Here the CDR3 DNA reads TGCGCCAGCAGCGATACAGGGGTGTCTTATGGCTACACCTTC.

V is TRBV15 and J is TRBJ1-3; no clear D. Trimming cost V 9 bases and J 4 bases, with 16 bases left between them. The CDR3 sequence is 14 residues long. Germline CDR1 and CDR2: LNHNV and YYDKDF (reference sequence). The CDR3 is CATSGSFLGNTIYF. The CDR3 DNA sequence: TGTGCCACTTCGGGGTCGTTCTTAGGAAACACCATATATTTT.